These 24 T cell receptor beta chains were sequenced from one sample in a study of Graves' ophthalmopathy and Graves' hyperthyroidism. TCR beta CDR3 regions were amplified from RNA transcripts. After a first-round RT-PCR with HTBI primers, a second-round multiplex PCR was run. TCRdb reanalysed the multiplex PCR reads using MiXCR and keeps one entry per CDR3 protein. Among around 670,000 distinct CDR3 sequences listed, 40% were seen once. Specimen: peripheral blood. The receptors were sampled from an adult man with Graves' ophthalmopathy.

The gene calls are TRBV6-5 and TRBJ1-2; the D gene is possibly TRBD1 (6 bases). Germline CDR1 and CDR2: MNHEY and SVGAGI. The V end lost 6 bases, the J end lost 8 bases, and 16 bases lay between the germline ends. The CDR3 loop spans 13 amino acids. The CDR3 spells CASSGTPGRGYTF. CDR3 coding DNA: TGTGCCAGCAGCGGGACACCGGGGCGAGGCTACACCTTC.

This clonotype was observed many times. The chain uses TRBV29-1 and TRBJ1-2, with a tentative D call TRBD1 (5 bases). The germline CDR1 and CDR2 sequences are SQVTM and ANQGSEA. Between the trimmed V and J ends, which lost 1 base and 2 bases, there was a span of 11 bases. The CDR3 runs 14 residues. In nucleotides, the CDR3 is TGCAGCGTTGAAGTTTCCAGGGAGAACTATGGCTACACCTTC. Translated, it gives CSVEVSRENYGYTF.

In regard to this clonotype: A much bigger clone sits one base away, suggesting this may be a read error. The rearrangement joins TRBV7-3 to TRBJ1-4; 7 nucleotides align to TRBD1. Germline V lookup: CDR1 SGHTA, CDR2 FQGTGA. J lost 8 bases, V lost 8 bases, and 8 bases had no gene match. The CDR3 is 13 residues long. CDR3 DNA: TGTGCCAGCGGCCCCCGGGACAGCGAAAAACTGTTTTTT. Translating gives CASGPRDSEKLFF.

J is TRBJ1-1 and V is TRBV2; D may be TRBD1 (6 bases). With 8 bases removed from V and 1 base from J, the gap between germline ends came to 14 bases. The CDR3 loop spans 14 amino acids. The germline gives CDR1 SNHLY, CDR2 FYNNEI. DNA for the CDR3: TGTGCCAGCTGTTTGGCGGGACAGAACACTGAAGCTTTCTTT. It translates to CASCLAGQNTEAFF. The whole variable domain, filled in from reference TRBV2 and TRBJ1-1, reads EPEVTQTPSHQVTQMGQEVILRCVPISNHLYFYWYRQILGQKVEFLVSFYNNEISEKSEIFDDQFSVERPDGSNFTLKIRSTKLEDSAMYFCASCLAGQNTEAFFGQGTRLTVV.

This clonotype was counted a few times. The chain combines TRBV2 with TRBJ2-7, with 7 nucleotides matching TRBD1. CDR1 SNHLY and CDR2 FYNNEI come from the germline V gene. The CDR3 extends over 19 amino acids. The J segment lost 3 bases and the V segment lost 6 bases, leaving 23 bases of the junction unmatched. In nucleotides, the CDR3 is TGTGCCAGCAGAGGGGGCGACAGCTTCGAAGTTCGGTCAGTCTACGAGCAGTACTTC. Protein product: CASRGGDSFEVRSVYEQYF.

This clonotype was counted between two and nine times. The rearrangement uses TRBV20-1 and TRBJ1-6; D is undetermined. Germline CDR1 is DFQATT and CDR2 is SNEGSKA (reference sequence). The CDR3 extends over 13 amino acids. The V gene lost 3 bases and the J gene lost 11 bases, with 14 bases spanning the gap. The CDR3 region has the DNA TGCAGTGCTAGGACAATTCGAGGAACACCCCTCCACTTT. As protein: CSARTIRGTPLHF.

About this clonotype itself: In this CDR3 the conserved last residue, phenylalanine or tryptophan, is missing, so a read error is likely. The DNA is omitted, as the CDR3 cannot be located on it reliably, and the CDR3 follows TCRdb's listing. V gene TRBV2 combines with J gene TRBJ1-2; the table gives TRBD1 as D, unverified against the DNA. Per germline, CDR1 SNHLY and CDR2 FYNNEI. The CDR3 adds up to 16 amino acids, both ends counted. The CDR3 here is CASSTSGTGPTMATQS.

In this sample, this clonotype turned up a few times. The chain joins TRBV20-1 to TRBJ1-5; 8 nucleotides match TRBD1. The CDR3 consists of 15 residues. In germline, CDR1 is DFQATT, CDR2 SNEGSKA (reference sequence). Losses at the gene ends were 6 bases for V and 3 bases for J; bases not matched to a gene: 10. CDR3: CSATQGAGDNQPQHF. CDR3 sequence (DNA): TGCAGTGCAACCCAGGGGGCGGGAGACAATCAGCCCCAGCATTTT.

The chain couples TRBV11-2 to TRBJ1-2; 9 nucleotides line up with TRBD1. The V gene's germline CDR1 is SGHAT and CDR2 FQNNGV. With V trimmed by 4 bases and J by 5 bases, 5 bases remained unmatched. The CDR3 contains 14 residues. The CDR3 sequence is CASSSVGQGYGYTF. DNA of the CDR3: TGTGCCAGCAGCTCGGTCGGACAGGGGTATGGCTACACCTTC.

With regard to this clonotype: Relative to the germline gene, one junction end is altered; a read error may explain this. This chain links TRBV11-1 with TRBJ1-6; D call uncertain. The V gene's germline CDR1 is SGHAT and CDR2 FQDESV (reference sequence). The CDR3 is made up of 14 amino acids. As DNA, the CDR3 is TGCGCCAGCGTAGCGTCAGGACCTAATTCACCCCTCCACTTT. Its protein is CASVASGPNSPLHF.

This clonotype was picked up a small number of times. This chain joins TRBV10-3 and TRBJ1-6; D call uncertain. Between the trimmed V and J ends, which lost 10 bases and 6 bases, there was a span of 13 bases. The CDR3 extends over 13 amino acids. Germline V gene sequence: CDR1 ENHRY, CDR2 SYGVKD. CDR3 sequence reads: CASHAAGNSPLHF. CDR3 coding DNA: TGTGCCAGCCATGCGGCGGGTAATTCACCCCTCCACTTT.

The chain couples TRBV29-1 to TRBJ2-2; D may correspond to TRBD1 or TRBD2 (5 bases each). Trimming stripped 4 bases from V and 6 bases from J, with 15 bases between. This CDR3 contains 14 residues. The germline gives CDR1 SQVTM, CDR2 ANQGSEA. The CDR3 region is CSVVSFGDAGELFF. The DNA of the CDR3 is TGCAGCGTTGTTAGTTTTGGGGACGCCGGGGAGCTGTTTTTT.

The chain has TRBV5-6 and TRBJ2-7; weak D call: TRBD1 (5 bases). The V and J ends lost 4 bases and 6 bases respectively, with 14 bases between them. CDR1 and CDR2 from the germline V gene are SGHDT and YYEEEE. This CDR3 spans 13 amino acids. The CDR3 spells CASSPARRGEQYF. CDR3 DNA: TGTGCCAGCAGCCCGGCCAGAAGGGGCGAGCAGTACTTC. The variable domain in full, completed from reference TRBV5-6 and TRBJ2-7, reads DAGVTQSPTHLIKTRGQQVTLRCSPKSGHDTVSWYQQALGQGPQFIFQYYEEEERQRGNFPDRFSGHQFPNYSSELNVNALLLGDSALYLCASSPARRGEQYFGPGTRLTVT.

This clonotype was seen repeatedly, ten times or more. The rearrangement uses TRBV10-2 and TRBJ1-4, with 11 bases lining up with TRBD1. Germline assignment: CDR1 WSHSY and CDR2 SAAADI. V lost 7 bases, J lost 7 bases, and 5 bases stayed unmatched. The CDR3 contains 14 residues. CDR3 sequence reads: CASTRTGGGEKLFF. In DNA form, the CDR3 reads TGCGCCAGCACAAGGACAGGGGGCGGTGAAAAACTGTTTTTT.

This clonotype was detected many times. The germline gene is not matched at one end of the junction; a read error may be the cause. The chain employs TRBV5-1 and TRBJ1-2, with D maybe TRBD1 (5 bases). The CDR3 covers 13 residues. CDR1 is SGHRS, CDR2 YFSETQ, per germline. The CDR3 here is CASSLDGTYGYTF. DNA of the CDR3: TGTGCCAGCAGCTTGGACGGGACTTATGGCTACACCTTC.

This clonotype was recorded at least ten times. The genes are TRBV9 and TRBJ2-6; D ambiguous. The CDR3 is 16 amino acids. Trimming stripped 2 bases from V and 0 bases from J, with 9 bases between. The germline V gene has CDR1 SGDLS and CDR2 YYNGEE. CDR3 in amino acids: CASSVVYPSGANVLTF. The CDR3 DNA follows: TGTGCCAGCAGCGTCGTGTATCCCTCTGGGGCCAACGTCCTGACTTTC. Supplemented by reference TRBV9 and TRBJ2-6, the full variable domain reads DSGVTQTPKHLITATGQRVTLRCSPRSGDLSVYWYQQSLDQGLQFLIQYYNGEERAKGNILERFSAQQFPDLHSELNLSSLELGDSALYFCASSVVYPSGANVLTFGAGSRLTVL.

Concerning this clonotype: Because the CDR3 is missing its conserved closing phenylalanine or tryptophan, this is likely a read error. This sequence joins TRBV7-2 and TRBJ1-1; weak D call: TRBD1 (6 bases). V was clipped by 5 bases and J by 3 bases, with 16 bases between them. Germline CDR1 reads SGHTA; CDR2 reads FQGNSA. CDR3 length: 15 amino acids. The CDR3 DNA is TGTGCCAGCAGCGGCACGGGGGGGGCGTACACTGAAGCTTTCCTT. It translates to CASSGTGGAYTEAFL.

DNA for the CDR3: TGCAGCGTAGCCGGGACAGGGGGGGAAGAGACCCAGTACTTC. Its protein product is CSVAGTGGEETQYF. V is TRBV29-1 and J is TRBJ2-5, with 11 positions matching TRBD1. The length of the CDR3 is 14 residues. The trim removed 6 bases at V and 3 bases at J, leaving 6 bases unmatched. The germline V gene has CDR1 SQVTM and CDR2 ANQGSEA.

Concerning this clonotype itself: It is unclear where the CDR3 begins or ends on the DNA, so no DNA is shown, and the CDR3 is as TCRdb lists it. The chain recombines TRBV9 with TRBJ2-2; TRBD1 is taken as the D call from the table, unchecked against the DNA. The length of the CDR3 is 14 amino acids, counting both ends. The germline V gene encodes CDR1 SGDLS and CDR2 YYNGEE. The CDR3: CASSVEVGDGAKFF.

Many counts were recorded for this clonotype. The junction differs from germline at one of its ends, possibly a read error. The J gene is TRBJ1-2, the V gene TRBV15; D remains unclear. Per germline, CDR1 LNHNV and CDR2 YYDKDF (reference sequence). This CDR3 contains 15 residues. DNA of the CDR3: TGTGCCACCAGCGGAGATGCAGGCCCGAACTATGGCTACACCTTC. Its translation is CATSGDAGPNYGYTF.

This clonotype was counted at least ten times. The V call is TRBV7-2, the J call TRBJ1-6; possible D gene TRBD1, 6 bases. This CDR3 has 14 amino acids. Germline CDR1 reads SGHTA; CDR2 reads FQGNSA. Trimming cost V 5 bases and J 11 bases, with 16 bases left between them. The CDR3 bases are TGTGCCAGCAGCCGGACAGACCTCTGGACACCCCTCCACTTT. Its protein product is CASSRTDLWTPLHF.

This clonotype has just a few counts. V is TRBV15 and J is TRBJ1-2, with 8 bases matching TRBD1. The CDR3 loop spans 15 amino acids. Germline lookup yields CDR1 LNHNV and CDR2 YYDKDF (reference sequence). V gave up 1 base and J gave up 2 bases; unmatched junction bases: 3. The chain's CDR3 is CATSRGTGRNYGYTF. The CDR3, as DNA: TGTGCCACCAGCAGAGGGACAGGGCGGAACTATGGCTACACCTTC.

There are a few counts of this clonotype. V is TRBV7-9 and J is TRBJ2-7; no firm D call. Deletions cut 4 bases from V and 4 bases from J, with 11 bases between. Germline V gives CDR1 SEHNR, CDR2 FQNEAQ (reference sequence). This CDR3 has 13 amino acids. The CDR3 DNA reads TGTGCCAGCAGCTCCCGGGCGGTGTACGAGCAGTACTTC. It is translated as CASSSRAVYEQYF.

This clonotype was detected ten times or more. The chain is built from TRBV7-9 and TRBJ1-4, with unresolved D. The CDR3 is 15 amino acids. The V gene lost 5 bases and the J gene lost 1 base, with 11 bases spanning the gap. The germline CDR1 and CDR2 sequences are SEHNR and FQNEAQ (reference sequence). For the CDR3, the DNA is TGTGCCAGCAGCGTCGGATCTCTAACTAATGAAAAACTGTTTTTT. Protein product: CASSVGSLTNEKLFF.